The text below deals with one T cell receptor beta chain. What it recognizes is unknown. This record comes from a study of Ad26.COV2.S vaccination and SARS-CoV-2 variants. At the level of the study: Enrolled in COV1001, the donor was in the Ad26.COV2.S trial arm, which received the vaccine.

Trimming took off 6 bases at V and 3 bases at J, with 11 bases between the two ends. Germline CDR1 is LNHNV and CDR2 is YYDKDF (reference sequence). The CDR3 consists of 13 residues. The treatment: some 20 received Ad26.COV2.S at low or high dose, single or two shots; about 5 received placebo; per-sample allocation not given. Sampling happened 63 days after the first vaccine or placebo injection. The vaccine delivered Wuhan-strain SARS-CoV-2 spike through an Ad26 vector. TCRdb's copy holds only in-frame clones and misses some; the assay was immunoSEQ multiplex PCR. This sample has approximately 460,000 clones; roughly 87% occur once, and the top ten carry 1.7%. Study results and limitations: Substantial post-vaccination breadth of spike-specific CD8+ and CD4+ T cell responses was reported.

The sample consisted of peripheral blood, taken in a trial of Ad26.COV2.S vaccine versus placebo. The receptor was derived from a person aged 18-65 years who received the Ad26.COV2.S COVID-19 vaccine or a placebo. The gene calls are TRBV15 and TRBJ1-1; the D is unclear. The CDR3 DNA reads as TGTGCCACCAGGTCGAGTAGGTACACTGAAGCTTTCTTT. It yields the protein CATRSSRYTEAFF. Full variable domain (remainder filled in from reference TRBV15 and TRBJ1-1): DAMVIQNPRYQVTQFGKPVTLSCSQTLNHNVMYWYQQKSSQAPKLLFHYYDKDFNNEADTPDNFQSRRPNTSFCFLDIRSPGLGDTAMYLCATRSSRYTEAFFGQGTRLTVV.